This entry lists 23 T cell receptor beta chains sequenced from one sample in a study of vaccination and CD4 T cells after COVID-19. Scientists ran DNA taken from cultured CD4+ T cells through the Oncomine TCR Beta short-read assay for sequencing. MiXCR, run by TCRdb on the PCR reads, gives a single entry per CDR3 protein. Of around 18,000 distinct CDR3 sequences in the sample, 53% were seen once. Antigens of these TCRs are unknown. The sample's treatment: roughly 10-day PBMC culture with coronavirus spike peptide pools or control peptides (ViraFEST assay). The sample consisted of CD4+ T cells from blood, cultured in vitro, taken before SARS-CoV-2 vaccination. All receptors come from a human donor who had recovered from COVID-19.

The CDR3 here is CAWSVFGIQNQPQHF. In DNA, the CDR3 is TGTGCCTGGAGTGTATTTGGGATCCAGAATCAGCCCCAGCATTTT. The rearrangement links TRBV30 to TRBJ1-5; the D is unclear. This CDR3 region has 15 residues. Trimming removed 0 bases from V and 4 bases from J, with 13 bases in between. Germline V lookup: CDR1 GTSNPN, CDR2 SVGIG (reference sequence).

The J gene is TRBJ2-7, the V gene TRBV2; no definite D call. The germline V gene has CDR1 SNHLY and CDR2 FYNNEI. The V and J ends lost 6 bases and 4 bases respectively, with 10 bases between them. There are 12 residues in the CDR3. CDR3 amino acids: CASRSSLYEQYF. The DNA for the CDR3 is TGTGCCAGCAGAAGCAGTCTGTACGAGCAGTACTTC.

This chain connects TRBV6-1 to TRBJ2-1; 11 bases fit TRBD1. Germline V gene lookup returns CDR1 MNHNS and CDR2 SASEGT. V lost 8 bases and J lost 6; bases outside the gene matches: 0. This CDR3 is built from 12 residues. The CDR3 bases are TGTGCCAGCGGGACAGGGGGCAATGAGCAGTTCTTC. Residues: CASGTGGNEQFF.

This clonotype was found a few times. This sequence joins TRBV24-1 and TRBJ2-7, with a possible D match to TRBD2 (6 bases). Germline values: CDR1 KGHDR, CDR2 SFDVKD. V dropped 2 bases and J dropped 1 base, with 11 bases sitting between them. The CDR3 length is 15 residues. CDR3 nucleotide sequence: TGTGCCACCAGTGATTCGAAGACTAGTTCCTACGAGCAGTACTTC. This sequence encodes CATSDSKTSSYEQYF.

The CDR3 here is CASSDSVFSNSPLHF. The CDR3 DNA reads as TGCGCCAGCAGTGACTCAGTTTTTTCGAATTCACCCCTCCACTTT. The chain is built from TRBV10-2 and TRBJ1-6; D gene unclear. Germline loops: CDR1 WSHSY, CDR2 SAAADI. V lost 3 bases and J 7 bases, leaving 13 bases between the germline ends. This CDR3 is built from 15 residues.

The chain links TRBV20-1 to TRBJ2-5; 14 bases agree with TRBD2. This CDR3 spans 17 amino acids. Germline CDR1 DFQATT, CDR2 SNEGSKA (reference sequence). J lost 3 bases, V lost 2 bases, and 8 bases had no gene match. CDR3 in DNA: TGCAGTGCTAGATCAAATATGGGACTAGCGGGAGAAGAGACCCAGTACTTC. It encodes CSARSNMGLAGEETQYF.

V and J are TRBV7-2 and TRBJ2-5; TRBD1 matches 8 bases. Unmatched junction bases numbered 8, after V lost 3 bases and J lost 5 bases. This CDR3 is built from 15 residues. Per germline, CDR1 SGHTA and CDR2 FQGNSA. The CDR3 coding sequence is TGTGCCAGCAGCTTCGGACAGGGAAGAGGGGAGACCCAGTACTTC. Protein: CASSFGQGRGETQYF.

The rearrangement links TRBV28 to TRBJ2-5; 13 bases fit TRBD2. CDR3 length: 15 residues. Germline CDR1 MDHEN, CDR2 SYDVKM. Germline trimming cut 3 bases from V and 4 bases from J; bases unmatched to any gene: 2. CDR3 amino acids: CASSFGTSGIETQYF. CDR3 DNA: TGTGCCAGCAGTTTCGGGACTAGCGGGATAGAGACCCAGTACTTC.

This clonotype was detected a few times. V is TRBV6-5 and J is TRBJ1-2, with TRBD1 identical over 8 bases. The CDR3 length is 15 residues. The V and J ends lost 4 bases and 4 bases, in that order; junction bases with no gene match: 8. Germline assignment: CDR1 MNHEY and CDR2 SVGAGI. The CDR3 DNA follows: TGTGCCAGCAGTTCCATGGACAGGGCGGCCTATGGCTACACCTTC. Amino acids: CASSSMDRAAYGYTF.

J is TRBJ2-7 and V is TRBV27, with D possibly being TRBD1 (5 bases). V gave up 5 bases and J gave up 6 bases, with 8 bases separating them. The CDR3 sequence is 11 residues long. Germline values: CDR1 MNHEY, CDR2 SMNVEV (reference sequence). The CDR3 loop is CASSKGREQYF. The CDR3 region has the DNA TGTGCCAGCAGTAAGGGGCGCGAGCAGTACTTC.

The V and J genes are TRBV27 and TRBJ2-1; TRBD2 is a possible D gene (6 bases). The CDR3 runs 12 residues. In germline, CDR1 is MNHEY, CDR2 SMNVEV (reference sequence). V was cut by 5 bases and J by 15 bases, with 17 bases left in between. The CDR3 protein is CASSETSNKPFF. In DNA form, the CDR3 reads TGTGCCAGCAGTGAGACTAGTAATAAACCGTTCTTC.

The chain employs TRBV10-3 and TRBJ1-2; 9 bases agree with TRBD1. CDR1 ENHRY and CDR2 SYGVKD come from the germline V gene. This CDR3 region has 14 residues. V lost 6 bases and J lost 8; bases outside the gene matches: 10. CDR3 amino acids: CAISTGTGRLGYTF. Written as DNA, the CDR3 is TGTGCCATCAGCACCGGGACAGGGAGGCTAGGCTACACCTTC.

This clonotype was counted between two and nine times. The rearrangement uses TRBV6-1 and TRBJ1-5; no clear D. The CDR3 consists of 16 residues. Per the germline V gene, CDR1 is MNHNS and CDR2 is SASEGT. V was clipped by 7 bases and J by 0 bases, with 16 bases between them. CDR3 protein: CASTKYRADSNQPQHF. CDR3 bases: TGTGCCAGCACTAAATATCGGGCGGATAGCAATCAGCCCCAGCATTTT.

This clonotype was seen only a few times. The CDR3 protein is CASSYAYGYTF. The DNA of the CDR3 is TGTGCCAGCAGTTACGCCTATGGCTACACCTTC. The rearrangement joins TRBV6-2 or TRBV6-3 to TRBJ1-2; D gene uncertain. Germline assignment: CDR1 MNHEY and CDR2 SVGEGT. V dropped 2 bases and J dropped 4 bases, with 2 bases sitting between them. This CDR3 region has 11 residues.

The chain is built from TRBV10-3 and TRBJ2-7, with a tentative D call TRBD2 (5 bases). In germline, CDR1 is ENHRY, CDR2 SYGVKD. The CDR3 spans 15 residues. The V gene lost 0 bases and the J gene lost 2 bases, with 11 bases spanning the gap. The CDR3 coding sequence is TGTGCCATCAGTGAGTCAGGCGGACTCACCTACGAGCAGTACTTC. This gives the protein CAISESGGLTYEQYF.

This rearrangement joins TRBV2 to TRBJ2-7; 8 positions agree with TRBD1. This CDR3 contains 13 residues. CDR1 is SNHLY and CDR2 is FYNNEI in the germline V gene. The junction had 11 bases not matched to a gene; V was cut back by 9 bases and J by 7 bases. CDR3 nucleotide sequence: TGTGCCAGTTTTGGACAGGGCGGTGGGGAGCAGTACTTC. Its translation is CASFGQGGGEQYF.

A few counts support this clonotype. The chain recombines TRBV2 with TRBJ2-5; D is unclear. Germline V CDR1 and CDR2: SNHLY, FYNNEI. The V and J ends lost 8 bases and 2 bases respectively, with 6 bases between them. The length of the CDR3 is 11 residues. The CDR3 protein is CASPGQETQYF. In DNA, the CDR3 is TGTGCCAGCCCAGGACAAGAGACCCAGTACTTC.

The chain combines TRBV4-1 with TRBJ2-1, with TRBD1 identical over 7 bases. Trimming took 2 bases from V and 4 from J; bases not matched to a gene: 17. This CDR3 contains 19 residues. Germline lookup yields CDR1 MGHRA and CDR2 YSYEKL. CDR3 sequence: CASSQLQGKIDQSYNEQFF. The CDR3 DNA reads as TGCGCCAGCAGCCAATTACAGGGGAAGATCGATCAAAGTTACAATGAGCAGTTCTTC.

This rearrangement joins TRBV7-2 to TRBJ2-1; 9 bases align to TRBD2. The CDR3 contains 16 residues. Per the germline V gene, CDR1 is SGHTA and CDR2 is FQGNSA. After removal of 3 bases from V and 8 bases from J, the junction contained 11 bases not matched to a gene. CDR3: CASSFPLAGGLDEQFF. In nucleotides, the CDR3 is TGTGCCAGCAGCTTCCCTTTGGCGGGAGGGCTGGATGAGCAGTTCTTC.

Only a few counts were recorded for this clonotype. This sequence joins TRBV20-1 and TRBJ2-5, with TRBD1 matching over 8 bases. J gave up 2 bases and V 1 base, and 6 bases lay outside the gene matches. The CDR3 covers 15 residues. Germline V gene sequence: CDR1 DFQATT, CDR2 SNEGSKA (reference sequence). CDR3 protein: CSARGRTGRQETQYF. The CDR3 DNA follows: TGCAGTGCTAGAGGCCGGACAGGGAGACAAGAGACCCAGTACTTC.

This chain joins TRBV19 and TRBJ2-5; D unresolved. This CDR3 region has 13 residues. The ends were cut back, 4 bases at V and 2 bases at J, with 8 bases in the middle. CDR1 is LNHDA, CDR2 SQIVND, per germline (reference sequence). The CDR3 DNA follows: TGTGCCAGTAGTAGAACTGAACAAGAGACCCAGTACTTC. This codes for CASSRTEQETQYF.

V usage is TRBV2 and J usage is TRBJ1-1; weak D call: TRBD1 (5 bases). CDR3 length: 13 amino acids. V was pared by 8 bases and J by 4 bases, with 14 bases between. CDR1 SNHLY and CDR2 FYNNEI come from the germline V gene. The CDR3 DNA sequence: TGTGCCAGCGGTCCAGGGTGGGGCACTGAAGCTTTCTTT. It encodes CASGPGWGTEAFF.

This chain uses TRBV12-2 with TRBJ2-3. TRBV12-2 is designated a pseudogene. The CDR3 has 14 residues. This CDR3 reads CASRLRRSTDTQYF. CDR3 nucleotides: TGTGCAAGTCGCTTACGGCGGAGCACAGATACGCAGTATTTT.